Each of the 16 T cell receptor beta chains below was sequenced from the same sample in a study of blood T cell repertoires in COVID-19. Libraries were prepared by immunoSEQ multiplex PCR; TCRdb keeps only in-frame clonotypes and omits some of them. The sample consists of about 220,000 clones, 80% to 85% of them appearing once. The sequencing sample was made of peripheral blood. The source of these receptors is a woman older than 75 with COVID-19, enrolled during active disease.

The CDR3 DNA follows: TGTGCCAGCAGTGAAAGTGGGTTGATGGGCAAGGACACCGGGGAGCTGTTTTTT. This encodes CASSESGLMGKDTGELFF. The chain joins TRBV6-1 to TRBJ2-2; no clear D. V was clipped by 2 bases and J by 3 bases, with 19 bases between them. The CDR3 spans 18 residues. Germline CDR1 MNHNS, CDR2 SASEGT.

This sequence joins TRBV7-2 and TRBJ1-1; no definite D call. Germline V CDR1 and CDR2: SGHTA, FQGNSA. The CDR3 contains 10 residues. The chain's CDR3 is CAMSNTEAFF. CDR3 sequence (DNA): TGTGCTATGTCGAACACTGAAGCTTTCTTT.

V gene TRBV28 combines with J gene TRBJ2-7; D unclear. The germline CDR1 and CDR2 sequences are MDHEN and SYDVKM. CDR3 length equals 13 residues. V shed 2 bases and J shed 0 bases, with 5 bases lying between them. The CDR3 DNA follows: TGTGCCAGCAGTTTAACTCCCTCCTACGAGCAGTACTTC. Amino acids: CASSLTPSYEQYF.

The V and J genes are TRBV29-1 and TRBJ2-5; a weak D match, TRBD1 (6 bases). The CDR3 extends over 12 amino acids. Trimming left V 6 bases short and J 7 bases short, with 15 bases between. In germline, CDR1 is SQVTM, CDR2 ANQGSEA. CDR3 amino acids: CSVGTRVGTQYF. The CDR3, as DNA: TGCAGCGTCGGGACACGGGTAGGGACCCAGTACTTC.

This clone was found a few times. CDR3 DNA: TGTGCCACCTGGGGGGGGCGGAACACTGAAGCTTTCTTT. This codes for CATWGGRNTEAFF. The V gene is TRBV19, the J gene TRBJ1-1; perhaps TRBD1 as D (6 bases). Germline CDR1 is LNHDA and CDR2 is SQIVND (reference sequence). The CDR3 sequence is 13 residues long. Trimming shortened V by 10 bases and J by 1 base, and 13 bases separated the two germline ends.

The sample holds one count of this clone. V gene TRBV18 combines with J gene TRBJ2-7; possible D gene TRBD2, 5 bases. Trimming removed 0 bases at V and 3 bases at J, with 12 bases between. Germline V CDR1 and CDR2: KGHSH, LQKENI. This CDR3 has 15 amino acids. CDR3: CASSPPREEGYEQYF. The CDR3 DNA sequence: TGTGCCAGCTCACCACCCCGGGAAGAAGGCTACGAGCAGTACTTC.

The rearrangement links TRBV11-2 to TRBJ1-1; D gene uncertain. The CDR3 runs 13 residues. Trimming shortened V by 0 bases and J by 3 bases, and 5 bases separated the two germline ends. Germline values: CDR1 SGHAT, CDR2 FQNNGV. The CDR3 sequence is CASSLEQYTEAFF. CDR3 nucleotides: TGTGCCAGCAGCTTAGAACAGTACACTGAAGCTTTCTTT.

The chain is built from TRBV2 and TRBJ1-1, with TRBD1 matching 9 bases. From germline, CDR1 is SNHLY and CDR2 FYNNEI. The CDR3 extends over 15 amino acids. V gave up 3 bases and J gave up 1 base; unmatched junction bases: 3. DNA for the CDR3: TGTGCCAGCAGTGAGGGACAGGGATCGAACACTGAAGCTTTCTTT. Its protein product is CASSEGQGSNTEAFF.

The chain uses TRBV4-1 and TRBJ2-1, with a weak D call TRBD2 (6 bases). CDR3 length equals 17 residues. The ends were cut back, 4 bases at V and 7 bases at J, with 23 bases in the middle. Germline V gene sequence: CDR1 MGHRA, CDR2 YSYEKL. This CDR3 reads CASSRSGPEAWGNEQFF. CDR3 coding DNA: TGCGCCAGCAGCCGGAGCGGGCCTGAAGCATGGGGGAATGAGCAGTTCTTC.

In its sample, this clone was seen once. In nucleotides, the CDR3 is TGCGCCAGCAGCTGGGGAGGACAGGGTCGGGAGCAGTACTTC. Amino acids: CASSWGGQGREQYF. V is TRBV5-1 and J is TRBJ2-7, with TRBD1 identical over 8 bases. Trimming removed 3 bases from V and 7 bases from J; junction bases left unmatched: 9. The CDR3 runs to 14 residues. Germline CDR1 reads SGHRS; CDR2 reads YFSETQ.

The chain joins TRBV19 to TRBJ2-2; 7 bases are a match to TRBD2. The length of the CDR3 is 14 residues. Germline CDR1 reads LNHDA; CDR2 reads SQIVND (reference sequence). V trimming: 7 bases; J trimming: 6 bases; junction bases outside the gene matches: 8. CDR3 DNA sequence: TGTGCCAGTACCCCGACTAGCTGGGCCGGGGAGCTGTTTTTT. It yields the protein CASTPTSWAGELFF.

This chain links TRBV27 with TRBJ2-7; weak D call: TRBD2 (5 bases). The CDR3 is 13 amino acids. Trimming cost V 2 bases and J 3 bases, with 8 bases left between them. Germline assignment: CDR1 MNHEY and CDR2 SMNVEV (reference sequence). The CDR3: CASSLKAGYEQYF. As DNA, the CDR3 is TGTGCCAGCAGTTTAAAGGCGGGCTACGAGCAGTACTTC.

V usage is TRBV7-9 and J usage is TRBJ1-6; 7 bases map to TRBD1. The CDR3 is made up of 15 amino acids. J gave up 5 bases and V 6 bases, and 7 bases lay outside the gene matches. Germline V gene data show CDR1 as SEHNR and CDR2 as FQNEAQ (reference sequence). The DNA of the CDR3 is TGTGCCAGCAGGAAGGGGCAGGGGGATAATTCACCCCTCCACTTT. Protein sequence: CASRKGQGDNSPLHF.

The chain combines TRBV18 with TRBJ1-4; no definite D call. This CDR3 is built from 13 residues. The germline V gene encodes CDR1 KGHSH and CDR2 LQKENI. V was cut by 4 bases and J by 3 bases, with 6 bases left in between. CDR3 in amino acids: CASSRSPNEKLFF. CDR3 nucleotides: TGTGCCAGCTCACGCAGTCCTAATGAAAAACTGTTTTTT. The whole variable domain, remainder taken from reference TRBV18 and TRBJ1-4, is NAGVMQNPRHLVRRRGQEARLRCSPMKGHSHVYWYRQLPEEGLKFMVYLQKENIIDESGMPKERFSAEFPKEGPSILRIQQVVRGDSAAYFCASSRSPNEKLFFGSGTQLSVL.

The gene calls are TRBV28 and TRBJ1-2; D unclear. The V and J ends lost 8 bases and 6 bases respectively, with 13 bases between them. CDR1 and CDR2 (germline): MDHEN, SYDVKM. This CDR3 has 12 amino acids. CDR3 sequence: CASFLAQDGYTF. The CDR3 region has the DNA TGTGCCAGCTTCTTGGCCCAAGATGGCTACACCTTC.

This clone is a singleton in its sample. The J gene is TRBJ1-1, the V gene TRBV14; weak D call: TRBD1 (6 bases). The CDR3 loop spans 14 amino acids. V was clipped by 2 bases and J by 11 bases, with 18 bases between them. Per germline, CDR1 SGHDN and CDR2 FVKESK. This CDR3 reads CASSQHGTSKWAFF. DNA of the CDR3: TGTGCCAGCAGCCAACATGGGACATCTAAATGGGCTTTCTTT. Full variable domain (missing parts from reference TRBV14 and TRBJ1-1): EAGVTQFPSHSVIEKGQTVTLRCDPISGHDNLYWYRRVMGKEIKFLLHFVKESKQDESGMPNNRFLAERTGGTYSTLKVQPAELEDSGVYFCASSQHGTSKWAFFGQGTRLTVV.